This paragraph reports one T cell receptor beta chain. The antigen is undetermined. It was with 60 Vbeta and 13 Jbeta primers that the PCR ran. Produced via immunoSEQ multiplex PCR; TCRdb's table is partial and in-frame only. This sample has around 130,000 clones; 82% occur once, and the top ten carry around 1.4%. The sample belongs to a study of cytomegalovirus exposure and HLA in healthy donors. Study-wide findings and caveats: A few of the chains that were CMV-associated were confirmed in vitro to be specific for CMV antigens.

From germline, CDR1 is SEHNR and CDR2 FQNEAQ (reference sequence). V was trimmed by 4 bases and J by 6 bases, leaving 15 bases between them. The CDR3 contains 15 residues. Sequenced sample: PBMCs. The rearrangement links TRBV7-9 to TRBJ2-2; D not certain. This TCR came from a woman aged 18-29 years in good health and CMV-seronegative. The CDR3 sequence: CASSWAGSISGELFF. CDR3 in DNA: TGTGCCAGCAGCTGGGCAGGCTCAATATCCGGGGAGCTGTTTTTT.